These 10 T cell receptor beta chains were all obtained from the same sample, sequenced in a study of blood T cell repertoires in COVID-19 (dated by TCRdb to 2020 to 2022). The library relied on the immunoSEQ multiplex PCR assay. The clones in this table, taken by TCRdb from immuneACCESS, are in-frame only. Not every clone is retained; where verified, under half of the shortfall comes from an unresolved V gene, and the cause of the rest is unknown. This sample is represented by fewer than 60,000 clones; 90% of them were singletons. More than 3% of the sample comes from the top ten. Sample: peripheral blood. The receptors shown here come from a human donor in a cohort sampled during active COVID-19.

The chain carries TRBV18 and TRBJ2-1; D possibly corresponds to TRBD2 (6 bases). The CDR3 is 15 amino acids. Germline V gene data show CDR1 as KGHSH and CDR2 as LQKENI. Trimming left V 6 bases short and J 4 bases short, with 16 bases between. This chain's CDR3 is CASSIDLSGYNEQFF. CDR3 sequence (DNA): TGTGCCAGCTCCATAGATCTTAGCGGTTACAATGAGCAGTTCTTC.

This clone was detected once. The rearrangement uses TRBV10-3 and TRBJ1-1; D unresolved. The CDR3 is 15 amino acids. Germline V lookup: CDR1 ENHRY, CDR2 SYGVKD. V was shortened by 4 bases and J by 1 base, with 13 bases between the two germline ends. CDR3 bases: TGTGCCATCAGTGGAGAGAACCCTTCGAACACTGAAGCTTTCTTT. It specifies CAISGENPSNTEAFF.

The chain carries TRBV19 and TRBJ1-3; TRBD1 matches 10 bases. Germline V CDR1 and CDR2: LNHDA, SQIVND (reference sequence). Trimming cost V 5 bases and J 0 bases; bases outside gene matches: 4. This CDR3 spans 16 amino acids. CDR3 residues: CASSPGQGNSGNTIYF. The CDR3 DNA reads TGTGCCAGTAGTCCGGGACAGGGGAACTCTGGAAACACCATATATTTT.

V and J are TRBV11-2 and TRBJ2-7; possible D gene TRBD1, 6 bases. CDR1 and CDR2 from the germline V gene are SGHAT and FQNNGV. The V end was cut by 5 bases, the J end by 3 bases, with 14 bases between. CDR3 length equals 14 residues. CDR3 sequence reads: CASSGGPTVYEQYF. The CDR3, as DNA: TGTGCCAGCAGCGGGGGCCCCACCGTCTACGAGCAGTACTTC.

This sequence joins TRBV5-5 and TRBJ1-6; 7 bases fit TRBD1. The CDR3 covers 16 residues. The V gene's germline CDR1 is SGHKS and CDR2 YYEKEE (reference sequence). The V and J ends lost 4 bases and 0 bases, in that order; junction bases with no gene match: 4. This CDR3 reads CASSRGQPSYNSPLHF. CDR3 DNA: TGTGCCAGCAGCAGGGGACAGCCCTCCTATAATTCACCCCTCCACTTT.

The chain uses TRBV24-1 and TRBJ2-3; 10 positions match TRBD2. The CDR3 contains 17 residues. After removal of 3 bases from V and 4 bases from J, the junction contained 9 bases not matched to a gene. Germline values: CDR1 KGHDR, CDR2 SFDVKD. CDR3 residues: CATSDVVLAGESDTQYF. DNA of the CDR3: TGTGCCACCAGTGATGTAGTTCTAGCGGGAGAATCAGATACGCAGTATTTT.

V and J are TRBV5-1 and TRBJ2-1, with D unresolved. V dropped 0 bases and J dropped 6 bases, with 10 bases sitting between them. Germline V gene sequence: CDR1 SGHRS, CDR2 YFSETQ. The CDR3 has 14 residues. The CDR3 spells CASSLGASGNEQFF. The CDR3 bases are TGCGCCAGCAGCTTGGGGGCCTCCGGCAATGAGCAGTTCTTC. Looking up the rest from reference TRBV5-1 and TRBJ2-1 gives the full variable domain: KAGVTQTPRYLIKTRGQQVTLSCSPISGHRSVSWYQQTPGQGLQFLFEYFSETQRNKGNFPGRFSGRQFSNSRSEMNVSTLELGDSALYLCASSLGASGNEQFFGPGTRLTVL.

The chain employs TRBV5-1 and TRBJ2-2, with 9 bases that match TRBD1. The trim removed 4 bases at V and 6 bases at J, leaving 10 bases unmatched. Germline V gene sequence: CDR1 SGHRS, CDR2 YFSETQ. The CDR3 is 16 residues long. The CDR3 nucleotides are TGCGCCAGCAGCCGTACCGGGACAGGGTCTTCCGGGGAGCTGTTTTTT. Translating gives CASSRTGTGSSGELFF.

V and J are TRBV30 and TRBJ2-7, with 10 bases matching TRBD2. Germline loops: CDR1 GTSNPN, CDR2 SVGIG (reference sequence). Trimming took 1 base from V and 6 from J; bases not matched to a gene: 9. This CDR3 spans 15 amino acids. The DNA for the CDR3 is TGTGCCTGGAGTGGGGCTAGCGGGAGAAGGACCGAGCAGTACTTC. Its translation is CAWSGASGRRTEQYF.

V is TRBV10-2 and J is TRBJ2-7; TRBD2 aligns across 10 bases. V shed 10 bases and J 7 bases; nucleotides not matched to a gene: 10. The CDR3 has 13 residues. CDR1 and CDR2 (germline): WSHSY, SAAADI. The chain's CDR3 is CATNPRTSGEQYF. The CDR3 DNA is TGCGCCACCAACCCGCGGACTAGCGGAGAGCAGTACTTC.